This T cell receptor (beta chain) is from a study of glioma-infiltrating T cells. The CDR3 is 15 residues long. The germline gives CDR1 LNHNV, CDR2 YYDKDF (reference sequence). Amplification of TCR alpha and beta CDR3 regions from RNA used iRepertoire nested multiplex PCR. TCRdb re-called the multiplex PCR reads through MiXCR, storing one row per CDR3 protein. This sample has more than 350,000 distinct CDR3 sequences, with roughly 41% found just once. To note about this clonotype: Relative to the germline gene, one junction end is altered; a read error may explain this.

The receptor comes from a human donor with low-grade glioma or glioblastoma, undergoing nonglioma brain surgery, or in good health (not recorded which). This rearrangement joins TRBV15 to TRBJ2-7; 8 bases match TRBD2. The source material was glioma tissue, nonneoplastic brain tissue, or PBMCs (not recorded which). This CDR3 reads CATSRDREGGYKQYF. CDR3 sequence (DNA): TGTGCCACCAGCAGAGATCGGGAGGGAGGCTACAAGCAGTACTTC.